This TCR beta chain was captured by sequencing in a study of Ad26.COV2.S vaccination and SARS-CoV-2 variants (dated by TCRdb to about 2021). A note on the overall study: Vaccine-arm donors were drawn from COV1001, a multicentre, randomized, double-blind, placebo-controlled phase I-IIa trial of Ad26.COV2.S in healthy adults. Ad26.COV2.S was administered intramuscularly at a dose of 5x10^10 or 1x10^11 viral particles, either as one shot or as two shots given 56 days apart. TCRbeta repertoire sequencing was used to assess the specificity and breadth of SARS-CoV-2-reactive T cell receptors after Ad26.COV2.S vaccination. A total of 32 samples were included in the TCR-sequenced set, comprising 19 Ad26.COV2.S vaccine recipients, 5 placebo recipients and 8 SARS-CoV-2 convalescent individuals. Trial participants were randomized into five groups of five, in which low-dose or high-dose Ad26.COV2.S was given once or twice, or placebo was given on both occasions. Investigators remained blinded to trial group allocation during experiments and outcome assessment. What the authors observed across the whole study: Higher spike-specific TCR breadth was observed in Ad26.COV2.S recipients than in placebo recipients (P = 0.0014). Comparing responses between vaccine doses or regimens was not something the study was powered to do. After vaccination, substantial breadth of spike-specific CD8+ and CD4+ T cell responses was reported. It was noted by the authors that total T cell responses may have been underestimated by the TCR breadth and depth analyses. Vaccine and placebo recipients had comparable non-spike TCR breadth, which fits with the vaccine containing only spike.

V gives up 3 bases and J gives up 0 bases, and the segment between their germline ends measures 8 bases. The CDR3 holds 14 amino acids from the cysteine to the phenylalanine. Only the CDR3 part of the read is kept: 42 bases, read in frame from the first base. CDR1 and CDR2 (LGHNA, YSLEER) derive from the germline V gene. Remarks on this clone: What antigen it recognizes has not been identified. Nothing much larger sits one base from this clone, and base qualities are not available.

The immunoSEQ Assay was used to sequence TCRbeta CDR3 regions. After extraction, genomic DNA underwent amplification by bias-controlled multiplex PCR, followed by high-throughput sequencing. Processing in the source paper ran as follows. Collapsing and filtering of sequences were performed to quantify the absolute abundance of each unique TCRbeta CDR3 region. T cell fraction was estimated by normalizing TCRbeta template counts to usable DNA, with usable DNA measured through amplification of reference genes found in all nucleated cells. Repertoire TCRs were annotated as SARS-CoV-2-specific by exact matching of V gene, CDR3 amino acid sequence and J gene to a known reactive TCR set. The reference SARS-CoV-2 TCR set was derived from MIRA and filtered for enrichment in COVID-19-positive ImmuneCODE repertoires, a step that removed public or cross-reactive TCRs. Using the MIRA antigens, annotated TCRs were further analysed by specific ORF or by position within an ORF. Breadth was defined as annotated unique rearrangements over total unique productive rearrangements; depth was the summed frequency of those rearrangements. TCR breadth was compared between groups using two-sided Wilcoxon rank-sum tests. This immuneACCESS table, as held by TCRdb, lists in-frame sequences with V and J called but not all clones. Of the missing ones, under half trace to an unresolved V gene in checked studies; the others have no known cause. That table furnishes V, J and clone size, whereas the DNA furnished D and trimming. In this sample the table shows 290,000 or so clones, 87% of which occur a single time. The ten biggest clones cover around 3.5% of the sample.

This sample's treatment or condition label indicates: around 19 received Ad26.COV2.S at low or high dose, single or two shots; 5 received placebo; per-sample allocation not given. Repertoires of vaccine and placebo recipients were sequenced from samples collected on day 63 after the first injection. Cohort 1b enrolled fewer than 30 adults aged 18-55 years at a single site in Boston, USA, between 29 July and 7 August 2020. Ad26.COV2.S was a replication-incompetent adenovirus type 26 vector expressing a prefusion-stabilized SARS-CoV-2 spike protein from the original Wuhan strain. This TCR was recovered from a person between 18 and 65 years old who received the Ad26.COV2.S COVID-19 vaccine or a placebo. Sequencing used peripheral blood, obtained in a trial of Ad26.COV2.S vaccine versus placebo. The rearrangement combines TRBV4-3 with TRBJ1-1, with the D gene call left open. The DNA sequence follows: TGCGCCAGCAGCCAGGGAATCATGAACACTGAAGCTTTCTTT. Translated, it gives CASSQGIMNTEAFF.